This T cell receptor beta chain appears in the sequencing data of a study of blood T cell repertoires in COVID-19. Study overall: The samples span acute and convalescent COVID-19 from the United States, Italy and Spain. PBMCs, B-cell-depleted T cells, or T cells provided the cDNA or gDNA that made up the material.

The CDR3 has 14 residues. V lost 4 bases and J 5 bases, leaving 12 bases between the germline ends. From germline, CDR1 is MNHEY and CDR2 SVGAGI. In terms of age and location, participants ranged from roughly 18 to 90 years and lived in 24 US areas. As originally analysed: Cell counts per sample came from amplifying reference gene primers. Repertoires were generated with immunoSEQ multiplex PCR, while TCRdb's copy carries only in-frame clones and drops some. The V and J calls and the clone size are those of that table, but D and trimming were determined from the DNA. The sample includes 150,000 to 200,000 clones, about 84% of them seen just once.

The sequenced material came from PBMCs or T cells enriched from blood (not recorded which). V usage is TRBV6-5 and J usage is TRBJ1-5, with a weak D call TRBD1 (5 bases). The receptor comes from a man between 40 and 49 years old who had recovered from COVID-19. CDR3: CASSSFDRDQPQHF. The CDR3 DNA follows: TGTGCCAGCAGTTCCTTCGACAGAGATCAGCCCCAGCATTTT.